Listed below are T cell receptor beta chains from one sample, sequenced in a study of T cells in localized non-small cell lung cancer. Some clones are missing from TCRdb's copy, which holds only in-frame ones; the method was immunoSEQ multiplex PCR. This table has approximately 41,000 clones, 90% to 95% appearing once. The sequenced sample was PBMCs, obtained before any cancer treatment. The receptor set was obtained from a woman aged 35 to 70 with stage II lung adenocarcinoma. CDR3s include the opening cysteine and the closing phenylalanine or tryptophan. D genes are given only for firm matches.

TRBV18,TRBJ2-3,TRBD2,CASSPLAGLAGISDTQYF
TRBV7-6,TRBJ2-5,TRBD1,CASSPYGTGETQYF
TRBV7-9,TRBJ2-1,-,CASSPRQGGYNEQFF
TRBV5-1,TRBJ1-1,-,CASSSDMNTEAFF
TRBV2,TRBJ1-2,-,CARRGGPYGYTF
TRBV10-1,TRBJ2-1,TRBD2,CASSGLRGEQFF
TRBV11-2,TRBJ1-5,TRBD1,CASSEGTGHQPQHF
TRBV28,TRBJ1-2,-,CASSLGSGLGYTF
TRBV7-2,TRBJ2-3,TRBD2,CASSVRRTSGTDTQYF
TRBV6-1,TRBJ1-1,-,CASAYRDGTEAFF
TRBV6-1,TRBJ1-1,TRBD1,CASSVTGTGRTEAFF
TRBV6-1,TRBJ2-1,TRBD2,CASSALAGAYNEQFF
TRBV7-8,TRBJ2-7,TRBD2,CASSRGGPFPYEQYF
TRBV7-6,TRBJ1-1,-,CASSSYNTEAFF
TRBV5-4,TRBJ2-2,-,CASTARAQTGELFF
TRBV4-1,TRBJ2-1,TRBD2,CASSQDQVVGLAGGLREQFF
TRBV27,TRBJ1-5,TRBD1,CASSSLLGGSGNQPQHF
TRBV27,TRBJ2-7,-,CASSLLGVGTYEQYF
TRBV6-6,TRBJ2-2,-,CASNTGSSTGELFF
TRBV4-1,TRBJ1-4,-,CASSQGMANEKLFF
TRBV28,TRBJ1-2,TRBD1,CASQGARDRQRSSYGYTF
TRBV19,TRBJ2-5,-,CASSLEETQYF
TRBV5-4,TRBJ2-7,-,CASSLDRQDEQYF